These 11 T cell receptor beta chains came from one sample sequenced in a study of cytomegalovirus exposure and HLA in healthy donors. The primer mix had 60 Vbeta and 13 Jbeta primers. Repertoires were generated with immunoSEQ multiplex PCR, while TCRdb's copy carries only in-frame clones and drops some. This sample has about 90,000 clones, with roughly 74% found just once. Input material: PBMCs. The receptors originated from a woman aged 18 to 35 in good health and CMV-seropositive.

A few counts support this clone. The chain couples TRBV7-9 to TRBJ2-3; 9 bases match TRBD1. Trimming took 5 bases from V and 2 from J; bases not matched to a gene: 8. The germline V gene encodes CDR1 SEHNR and CDR2 FQNEAQ (reference sequence). CDR3 length: 16 residues. CDR3 region: CASSPNRGRNTDTQYF. In DNA, the CDR3 is TGTGCCAGCAGCCCCAACAGGGGGCGAAACACAGATACGCAGTATTTT.

The chain carries TRBV19 and TRBJ1-6; no reliable D call. This CDR3 is built from 14 residues. Germline CDR1 reads LNHDA; CDR2 reads SQIVND (reference sequence). The V end was cut by 3 bases, the J end by 6 bases, with 9 bases between. This chain's CDR3 is CASSIQDFNSPLHF. DNA for the CDR3: TGTGCCAGTAGTATTCAGGACTTTAATTCACCCCTCCACTTT.

CDR3 nucleotides: TGCGCCAGCAGCATGGGACAACAGAACACTGAAGCTTTCTTT. It yields the protein CASSMGQQNTEAFF. This chain connects TRBV5-1 to TRBJ1-1, with D tentatively TRBD1 (6 bases). V was pared by 4 bases and J by 1 base, with 11 bases between. The germline gives CDR1 SGHRS, CDR2 YFSETQ. The CDR3 contains 14 residues.

The chain links TRBV27 to TRBJ1-1; the match to TRBD1 covers 10 bases. This CDR3 contains 17 residues. CDR1 is MNHEY and CDR2 is SMNVEV in the germline V gene (reference sequence). The J segment lost 4 bases and the V segment lost 1 base, leaving 9 bases of the junction unmatched. The DNA of the CDR3 is TGTGCCAGCAGTTTATTTATAGGGGACAGGGGCCCCACTGAAGCTTTCTTT. It is translated as CASSLFIGDRGPTEAFF.

This chain uses TRBV10-3 with TRBJ1-4, with a weak D call TRBD1 (5 bases). The CDR3 consists of 15 residues. Trimming shortened V by 0 bases and J by 5 bases, and 10 bases separated the two germline ends. Germline V gene lookup returns CDR1 ENHRY and CDR2 SYGVKD. CDR3 nucleotide sequence: TGTGCCATCAGTGAGTCGGGGACTGGGAATGAAAAACTGTTTTTT. As protein: CAISESGTGNEKLFF.

The CDR3 protein is CASSLALSYADTQYF. CDR3 DNA: TGTGCCAGCAGCTTAGCCCTGAGCTACGCAGATACGCAGTATTTT. The gene calls are TRBV7-2 and TRBJ2-3; D call uncertain. The CDR3 is made up of 15 amino acids. Per the germline V gene, CDR1 is SGHTA and CDR2 is FQGNSA. The V gene lost 0 bases and the J gene lost 4 bases, with 11 bases spanning the gap.

V usage is TRBV11-1 and J usage is TRBJ2-1; TRBD2 matches at 9 bases. Germline trimming cut 1 base from V and 0 bases from J; bases unmatched to any gene: 7. The CDR3 is 18 residues long. Germline CDR1 and CDR2: SGHAT and FQDESV (reference sequence). CDR3 nucleotides: TGTGCCAGCAGCTTAGGTAGCGGGGGTCTGAGCTCCTACAATGAGCAGTTCTTC. This encodes CASSLGSGGLSSYNEQFF.

This chain links TRBV7-7 with TRBJ1-3; no clear D. CDR1 and CDR2 (germline): SSHAT, FNYEAQ (reference sequence). The CDR3 covers 15 residues. Trimming pared 1 base from V and 0 bases from J, leaving 7 bases between. The CDR3: CASSLDHSSGNTIYF. The CDR3 nucleotides read TGTGCCAGCAGCTTAGACCACAGCTCTGGAAACACCATATATTTT.

The chain combines TRBV5-1 with TRBJ2-5, with no clear D. This CDR3 region has 16 residues. Per the germline V gene, CDR1 is SGHRS and CDR2 is YFSETQ. Trimming took 0 bases from V and 0 from J, leaving 12 bases between them. The CDR3 loop is CASSLGRRQHQETQYF. The CDR3 nucleotides are TGCGCCAGCAGCTTGGGGCGGCGGCAGCACCAAGAGACCCAGTACTTC.

The gene calls are TRBV9 and TRBJ2-5, with TRBD1 matching 9 bases. The CDR3 spans 16 residues. J was trimmed by 4 bases and V by 0 bases; bases with no gene match: 7. Germline CDR1 and CDR2: SGDLS and YYNGEE. CDR3 protein: CASSVEGTGGLETQYF. Here the CDR3 DNA reads TGTGCCAGCAGCGTAGAGGGCACAGGGGGCTTAGAGACCCAGTACTTC. Drawing the rest from reference TRBV9 and TRBJ2-5, the complete variable domain is DSGVTQTPKHLITATGQRVTLRCSPRSGDLSVYWYQQSLDQGLQFLIQYYNGEERAKGNILERFSAQQFPDLHSELNLSSLELGDSALYFCASSVEGTGGLETQYFGPGTRLLVL.

DNA for the CDR3: TGTGCCAGCAGCCAAGAGACGCCGGGGGCTGAAGCTTTCTTT. This gives the protein CASSQETPGAEAFF. The chain employs TRBV4-2 and TRBJ1-1, with a possible D match to TRBD1 (5 bases). CDR3 length: 14 amino acids. Between the trimmed V and J ends, which lost 0 bases and 6 bases, there was a span of 11 bases. The germline V gene has CDR1 LGHNA and CDR2 YNFKEQ.